The 20 T cell receptor beta chains listed next were all sequenced from one sample in a study of OX40 agonist ivuxolimab in advanced cancers. Sequencing was performed with immunoSEQ multiplex PCR; in TCRdb, only in-frame clones are kept and a portion is missing. The sample carries about 91,000 clones, 87% recorded once. Sequenced here: CD4+ or CD8+ T cells sorted from blood, sampled in a trial of the OX40 agonist ivuxolimab. These receptors were collected from an adult with an advanced solid tumor such as melanoma, head and neck, liver or kidney cancer.

V usage is TRBV19 and J usage is TRBJ1-2; 9 nucleotides align to TRBD1. V lost 7 bases and J lost 4; bases outside the gene matches: 10. The CDR3 covers 15 residues. Germline CDR1 is LNHDA and CDR2 is SQIVND (reference sequence). The CDR3 nucleotides read TGTGCCAGTAAAAGGCAACAGGGGGCGGCCTATGGCTACACCTTC. Translating gives CASKRQQGAAYGYTF.

V and J are TRBV27 and TRBJ2-5, with D perhaps being TRBD1 or TRBD2 (6 bases each). Germline V lookup: CDR1 MNHEY, CDR2 SMNVEV (reference sequence). Trimming pared 6 bases from V and 4 bases from J, leaving 12 bases between. The CDR3 length is 13 residues. CDR3 protein: CASSRGRGETQYF. As DNA, the CDR3 is TGTGCCAGCAGCCGGGGGCGTGGAGAGACCCAGTACTTC.

J is TRBJ2-3 and V is TRBV21-1; the D call of TRBD2 is as the table states it, not checked on the DNA. TRBV21-1 is a recognized pseudogene. There are 17 residues in the CDR3. The CDR3 coding sequence is TGTGCCAGCAGCAAGCATCCGCGGGGGCAAAGCACAGATACGCAGTATTTT. It yields the protein CASSKHPRGQSTDTQYF.

This clone occurred once. The chain employs TRBV6-6 and TRBJ2-5, with no clear D. TRBJ2-7 matches the DNA end more closely, so the J call is doubtful. This CDR3 has 13 residues. Germline V gene lookup returns CDR1 MNHNY and CDR2 SVGAGI (reference sequence). CDR3 sequence: CASSANTPFEQYF. CDR3 sequence (DNA): TGTGCCAGCAGTGCGAACACTCCTTTCGAGCAGTACTTC.

The chain links TRBV29-1 to TRBJ2-3; perhaps TRBD2 as D (7 bases). The CDR3 length is 15 residues. Looked up from germline, CDR1 is SQVTM and CDR2 is ANQGSEA. V was trimmed by 6 bases and J by 0 bases, leaving 16 bases between them. CDR3 sequence (DNA): TGCAGCGTCAAGGGGGACTACTCTAGCACAGATACGCAGTATTTT. As protein: CSVKGDYSSTDTQYF.

The chain is built from TRBV7-2 and TRBJ2-7; 14 positions match TRBD2. The CDR3 has 16 residues. Unmatched junction bases numbered 7, after V lost 4 bases and J lost 5 bases. Germline lookup yields CDR1 SGHTA and CDR2 FQGNSA. The chain's CDR3 is CASSSPGLAGEDEQYF. The CDR3 nucleotides are TGTGCCAGCAGCTCCCCGGGACTAGCGGGGGAGGACGAGCAGTACTTC.

The V and J genes are TRBV5-4 and TRBJ1-2; TRBD1 is a possible D gene (5 bases). The V gene's germline CDR1 is SGHNT and CDR2 YYREEE (reference sequence). The CDR3 is 15 residues long. Trimming took off 4 bases at V and 4 bases at J, with 17 bases between the two ends. The CDR3: CASSLQAGGGYGYTF. The DNA of the CDR3 is TGTGCCAGCAGCCTACAGGCGGGGGGAGGCTATGGCTACACCTTC.

V is TRBV2 and J is TRBJ1-1, with D unclear. The CDR3 spans 14 residues. V lost 5 bases, J lost 5 bases, and 15 bases lay in between. In germline, CDR1 is SNHLY, CDR2 FYNNEI. The CDR3, as DNA: TGTGCCAGCAGTTCCGATACGCGTAGTACTGAAGCTTTCTTT. Its translation is CASSSDTRSTEAFF.

This clone was seen a single time. The genes are TRBV7-7 and TRBJ2-7; 12 bases map to TRBD1. CDR3 length: 15 amino acids. V trimming: 3 bases; J trimming: 2 bases; junction bases outside the gene matches: 2. The germline V gene has CDR1 SSHAT and CDR2 FNYEAQ (reference sequence). The DNA of the CDR3 is TGTGCCAGCAGCTTGGGACAGGGGGCGGCCTACGAGCAGTACTTC. Amino acids: CASSLGQGAAYEQYF.

This clone was seen only once. V gene TRBV7-2 combines with J gene TRBJ1-2, with D hard to call. The CDR3 covers 13 residues. Germline assignment: CDR1 SGHTA and CDR2 FQGNSA. Deletions cut 1 base from V and 7 bases from J, with 10 bases between. CDR3 loop: CASSLEWGSGYTF. The CDR3 region has the DNA TGTGCCAGCAGCTTAGAATGGGGTAGTGGCTACACCTTC.

Comment on this clone: In the same sample, other DNA sequences code for this CDR3. The gene calls are TRBV19 and TRBJ1-5; D is unclear. V was trimmed by 1 base and J by 4 bases, leaving 2 bases between them. The germline V gene has CDR1 LNHDA and CDR2 SQIVND (reference sequence). The CDR3 has 12 amino acids. DNA of the CDR3: TGTGCCAGTAGTATAGGGAATCAGCCCCAGCATTTT. It codes for CASSIGNQPQHF.

The chain carries TRBV19 and TRBJ1-2, with 11 nucleotides matching TRBD1. In germline, CDR1 is LNHDA, CDR2 SQIVND (reference sequence). V trimming: 7 bases; J trimming: 4 bases; junction bases outside the gene matches: 5. The CDR3 covers 14 residues. The CDR3: CASTSGTGGYGYTF. In nucleotides, the CDR3 is TGTGCCAGTACCAGTGGGACAGGGGGCTATGGCTACACCTTC.

The chain links TRBV2 to TRBJ1-5; D is undetermined. Germline loops: CDR1 SNHLY, CDR2 FYNNEI. The CDR3 runs 16 residues. V was clipped by 4 bases and J by 2 bases, with 15 bases between them. This CDR3 is CASSAARGVGNQPQHF. The CDR3 bases are TGTGCCAGCAGTGCTGCCCGCGGAGTTGGCAATCAGCCCCAGCATTTT.

Notes on this clone: Likely a read error: the CDR3 ends without its conserved phenylalanine or tryptophan. The chain couples TRBV5-6 to TRBJ1-6, with D possibly TRBD1 on 5 matching bases. V dropped 6 bases and J dropped 6 bases, with 13 bases sitting between them. Germline CDR1 SGHDT, CDR2 YYEEEE. This CDR3 is built from 14 residues. The CDR3 sequence: CASTSGSGNSPLHL. The CDR3 coding sequence is TGTGCCAGCACCTCAGGGTCGGGTAATTCACCCCTCCACCTT.

The chain employs TRBV5-1 and TRBJ2-5; D uncertain. Trimming removed 1 base at V and 2 bases at J, with 3 bases between. This CDR3 has 12 residues. Germline lookup yields CDR1 SGHRS and CDR2 YFSETQ. The chain's CDR3 is CASSLLQETQYF. Here the CDR3 DNA reads TGCGCCAGCAGCTTGCTACAAGAGACCCAGTACTTC.

A remark on this clone: The identical CDR3 is also encoded by other nucleotide sequences in the sample. The chain combines TRBV7-2 with TRBJ2-1, with 11 positions matching TRBD2. The junction had 3 bases not matched to a gene; V was cut back by 5 bases and J by 3 bases. This CDR3 has 15 residues. CDR1 SGHTA and CDR2 FQGNSA come from the germline V gene. The CDR3 is CASSLGTSGYNEQFF. CDR3 DNA: TGTGCCAGCAGCCTCGGGACTAGCGGCTACAATGAGCAGTTCTTC.

The rearrangement joins TRBV10-3 to TRBJ1-3; D may be TRBD1 (5 bases). The length of the CDR3 is 11 residues. Trimming shortened V by 9 bases and J by 7 bases, and 10 bases separated the two germline ends. Germline CDR1 is ENHRY and CDR2 is SYGVKD. As DNA, the CDR3 is TGTGCCATGGCTGGGGGGAACACCATATATTTT. Encoded protein: CAMAGGNTIYF.

The V gene is TRBV15, the J gene TRBJ1-4; D gene unclear. The CDR3 sequence is 12 residues long. The V end was cut by 1 base, the J end by 8 bases, with 5 bases between. Germline CDR1 and CDR2: LNHNV and YYDKDF (reference sequence). CDR3 loop: CATSRVGEKLFF. CDR3 coding DNA: TGTGCCACCAGCAGAGTAGGCGAAAAACTGTTTTTT.

This rearrangement joins TRBV14 to TRBJ1-2; D is ambiguous. V lost 4 bases to trimming and J lost 3 bases, with 12 bases between them. The CDR3 loop spans 14 amino acids. Germline V lookup: CDR1 SGHDN, CDR2 FVKESK. Here the CDR3 reads CASSLSGVDYGYTF. CDR3 in DNA: TGTGCCAGCAGCCTAAGTGGGGTGGACTATGGCTACACCTTC.

J is TRBJ1-5 and V is TRBV18, with TRBD1 as a possible D gene (5 bases). Trimming took 2 bases from V and 2 from J, leaving 13 bases between them. There are 16 residues in the CDR3. Germline CDR1 reads KGHSH; CDR2 reads LQKENI. CDR3 protein: CASSPYGGLGNQPQHF. DNA for the CDR3: TGTGCCAGCTCACCATACGGGGGACTCGGCAATCAGCCCCAGCATTTT.